This T cell receptor beta chain stems from a study of blood T cell repertoires in COVID-19. Some clones are missing from TCRdb's copy, which holds only in-frame ones; the method was immunoSEQ multiplex PCR. The sample lists 120,000 or so clones; nearly 90% were seen once. This CDR3 is 15 amino acids long. Germline loops: CDR1 LGHNA, CDR2 YSLEER. The ends were cut back, 3 bases at V and 4 bases at J, with 12 bases in the middle. The rearrangement uses TRBV4-3 and TRBJ2-2; the D gene is possibly TRBD2 (6 bases). Input material: peripheral blood. This sequence was found in a woman aged 55 to 70 with COVID-19, enrolled during active disease. DNA for the CDR3: TGCGCCAGCAGCCACGGGACTGGCTCCACCGGGGAGCTGTTTTTT. Protein product: CASSHGTGSTGELFF.